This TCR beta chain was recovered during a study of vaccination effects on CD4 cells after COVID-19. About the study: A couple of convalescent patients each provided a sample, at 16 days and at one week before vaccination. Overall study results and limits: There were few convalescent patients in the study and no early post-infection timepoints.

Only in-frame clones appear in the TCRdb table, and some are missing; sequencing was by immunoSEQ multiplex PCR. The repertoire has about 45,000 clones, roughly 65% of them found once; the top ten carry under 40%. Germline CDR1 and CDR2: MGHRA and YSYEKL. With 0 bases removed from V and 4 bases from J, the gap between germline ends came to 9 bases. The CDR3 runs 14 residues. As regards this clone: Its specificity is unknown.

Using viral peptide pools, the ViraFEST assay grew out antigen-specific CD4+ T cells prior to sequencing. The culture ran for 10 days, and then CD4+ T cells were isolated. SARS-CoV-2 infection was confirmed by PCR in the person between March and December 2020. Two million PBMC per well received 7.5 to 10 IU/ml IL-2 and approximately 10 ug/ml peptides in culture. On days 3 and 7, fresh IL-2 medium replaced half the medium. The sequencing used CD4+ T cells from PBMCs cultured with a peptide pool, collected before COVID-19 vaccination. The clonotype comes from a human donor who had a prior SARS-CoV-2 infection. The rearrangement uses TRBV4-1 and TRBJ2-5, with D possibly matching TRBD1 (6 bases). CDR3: CASSQDRGRETQYF. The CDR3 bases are TGCGCCAGCAGCCAAGACAGGGGCCGAGAGACCCAGTACTTC.